The source of this TCR beta chain is a study of blood T cell repertoires in COVID-19. Study at large: Samples came from the United States, Italy and Spain, spanning acute and convalescent COVID-19. PBMCs, B-cell-depleted T cells, or T cells were the source of the cDNA or gDNA that made up the material.

In the original processing: The assay estimated nucleated cells by amplifying reference gene primers. Libraries were prepared by immunoSEQ multiplex PCR; TCRdb keeps only in-frame clonotypes and omits some of them. V and J calls and clone size are copied from that table; D and trimming were computed from the DNA. The sample has some 100,000 clones, 88% seen once; the top ten hold about 5%. CDR1 and CDR2 from the germline V gene are KGHSH and LQKENI. The CDR3 totals 16 residues. V gave up 3 bases and J gave up 3 bases, with 16 bases separating them. The chain carries TRBV18 and TRBJ2-3; possible D gene TRBD2, 6 bases. The TCR was taken from a woman over 75 with active COVID-19. The specimen was peripheral blood. DNA for the CDR3: TGTGCCAGCTCACCGGTCGGGAGCGGTTTGACAGATACGCAGTATTTT. This gives the protein CASSPVGSGLTDTQYF. Full variable domain (missing parts from reference TRBV18 and TRBJ2-3): NAGVMQNPRHLVRRRGQEARLRCSPMKGHSHVYWYRQLPEEGLKFMVYLQKENIIDESGMPKERFSAEFPKEGPSILRIQQVVRGDSAAYFCASSPVGSGLTDTQYFGPGTRLTVL.